This TCR beta chain derives from a study of T cells in Graves' hyperthyroidism and ophthalmopathy. RNA transcripts provided the source from which TCR beta CDR3 regions were amplified. HTBI primers drove first-round RT-PCR of the TCR CDR3. TCRdb recomputed calls from the multiplex PCR reads with MiXCR, one row per CDR3 protein. In the table there are around 400,000 distinct CDR3 sequences, more than 20% of which are singletons. General study results and limits: Ophthalmopathy and stable hyperthyroidism were told apart by a 13 V-J model. Most thyroid clonotypes that were expanded above 0.001 also turned up in blood.

Looked up from germline, CDR1 is MDHEN and CDR2 is SYDVKM. This CDR3 contains 16 residues. Trimming took 5 bases from V and 7 from J; bases not matched to a gene: 11. This clonotype was seen at least ten times. Its target is unknown. Patients were aged 18 to 65, had disease duration under 2 months, and had newly diagnosed hyperthyroidism. The sequenced sample was blood. The genes are TRBV28 and TRBJ2-5; 12 bases line up with TRBD2. The clonotype was recovered from a man aged 45-65 years with Graves' hyperthyroidism. CDR3 sequence (DNA): TGTGCCAGCAGTGCGCTGACTAGCGGGGGTACGTTGACCCAGTACTTC. It codes for CASSALTSGGTLTQYF. Based on the CDR3 plus reference TRBV28 and TRBJ2-5, the full variable domain is DVKVTQSSRYLVKRTGEKVFLECVQDMDHENMFWYRQDPGLGLRLIYFSYDVKMKEKGDIPEGYSVSREKKERFSLILESASTNQTSMYLCASSALTSGGTLTQYFGPGTRLLVL.